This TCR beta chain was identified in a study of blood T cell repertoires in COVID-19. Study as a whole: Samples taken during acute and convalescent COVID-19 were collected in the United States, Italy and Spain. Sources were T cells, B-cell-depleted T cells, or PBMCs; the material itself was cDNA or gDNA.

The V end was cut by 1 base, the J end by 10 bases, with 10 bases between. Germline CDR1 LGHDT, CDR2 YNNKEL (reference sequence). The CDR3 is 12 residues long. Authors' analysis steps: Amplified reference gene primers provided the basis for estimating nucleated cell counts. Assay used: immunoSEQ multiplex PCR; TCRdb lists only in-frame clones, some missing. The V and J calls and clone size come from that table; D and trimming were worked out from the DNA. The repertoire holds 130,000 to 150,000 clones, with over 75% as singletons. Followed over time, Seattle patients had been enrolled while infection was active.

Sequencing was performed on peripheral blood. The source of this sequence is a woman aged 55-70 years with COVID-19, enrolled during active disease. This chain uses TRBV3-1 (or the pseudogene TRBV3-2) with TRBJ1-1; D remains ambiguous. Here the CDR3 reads CASSQARSGAFF. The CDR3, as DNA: TGTGCCAGCAGCCAAGCCCGTTCGGGAGCTTTCTTT.